The 23 T cell receptor beta chains listed next were all sequenced from one sample in a study of shared clonotypes between healthy human individuals. Positively selected for CCR7, the CD45RO-negative cells used as naive CD8 cells excluded terminally differentiated effector memory CD45RA+ cells. TCRdb's table, derived via immunoSEQ multiplex PCR, lists solely in-frame clones and lacks some. In the table there are millions of clones, around 96% of which are singletons. Sequenced input: naive CD8+ T cells sorted from blood. Receptors were obtained from a man aged 18 to 29 in good health.

Comment on this clone: Other DNA sequences in the sample encode the same CDR3. This rearrangement joins TRBV19 to TRBJ2-7, with D uncertain. The CDR3 contains 13 residues. The V gene lost 3 bases and the J gene lost 3 bases, with 9 bases spanning the gap. Germline loops: CDR1 LNHDA, CDR2 SQIVND (reference sequence). CDR3 DNA sequence: TGTGCCAGTAGTATTACTGGGGACTACGAGCAGTACTTC. Encoded protein: CASSITGDYEQYF.

The chain carries TRBV7-3 and TRBJ1-6; D remains unclear. The V end was cut by 1 base, the J end by 3 bases, with 22 bases between. This CDR3 has 20 amino acids. The germline V gene has CDR1 SGHTA and CDR2 FQGTGA. This CDR3 is CASSLRDFGREGSYNSPLHF. CDR3 in DNA: TGTGCCAGCAGCTTAAGAGACTTTGGGAGGGAAGGGAGCTATAATTCACCCCTCCACTTT.

The V call is TRBV10-3, the J call TRBJ2-5; 9 nucleotides align to TRBD2. CDR1 is ENHRY and CDR2 is SYGVKD in the germline V gene. J was trimmed by 4 bases and V by 5 bases; bases with no gene match: 11. The CDR3 is made up of 16 amino acids. CDR3 coding DNA: TGTGCCATCAGTCGGGCCCTTAGCGGGGGCCTAGAGACCCAGTACTTC. It is translated as CAISRALSGGLETQYF.

The chain uses TRBV16 and TRBJ2-7; no clear D. Germline V gene lookup returns CDR1 KGHSY and CDR2 FQNENV. The V gene lost 2 bases and the J gene lost 5 bases, with 10 bases spanning the gap. CDR3 length: 13 amino acids. CDR3 region: CASSQINPHEQYF. CDR3 in DNA: TGTGCCAGCAGCCAAATCAACCCGCACGAGCAGTACTTC.

The V and J genes are TRBV19 and TRBJ1-1; D gene unclear. V was cut by 3 bases and J by 0 bases, with 11 bases left in between. CDR1 is LNHDA and CDR2 is SQIVND in the germline V gene (reference sequence). This CDR3 comprises 15 residues. In DNA form, the CDR3 reads TGTGCCAGTAGTATTGGCTCCGGTATGAACACTGAAGCTTTCTTT. Translation gives CASSIGSGMNTEAFF.

The CDR3 is CASSPGVGTYEQYF. The CDR3 coding sequence is TGTGCCAGCAGCCCAGGGGTAGGTACCTACGAGCAGTACTTC. The V call is TRBV9, the J call TRBJ2-7, with D possibly being TRBD1 (6 bases). The length of the CDR3 is 14 residues. Germline CDR1 and CDR2: SGDLS and YYNGEE. The germline V and J ends were trimmed by 4 bases and 2 bases, with 13 bases remaining between them.

This chain joins TRBV6-1 and TRBJ1-5; weak D call: TRBD1 (5 bases). Per germline, CDR1 MNHNS and CDR2 SASEGT. The CDR3 extends over 16 amino acids. V was cut by 1 base and J by 8 bases, with 18 bases left in between. The CDR3 bases are TGTGCCAGCAGTGAAGTAGTAGACAGCCTATTGAAGCCCCAGCATTTT. It yields the protein CASSEVVDSLLKPQHF.

The chain combines TRBV5-4 with TRBJ2-1, with D perhaps being TRBD1 or TRBD2 (5 bases each). The CDR3 totals 14 residues. Deletions cut 7 bases from V and 12 bases from J, with 23 bases between. Looked up from germline, CDR1 is SGHNT and CDR2 is YYREEE (reference sequence). This CDR3 is CASGVAGAPLWQFF. For the CDR3, the DNA is TGTGCCAGCGGGGTAGCCGGGGCCCCTTTATGGCAGTTCTTC.

This chain uses TRBV19 with TRBJ2-7, with a possible D match to TRBD2 (7 bases). The V end was cut by 1 base, the J end by 5 bases, with 18 bases between. CDR3 length equals 16 residues. CDR1 and CDR2 (germline): LNHDA, SQIVND (reference sequence). The CDR3 loop is CASSIATGGYLDEQYF. The CDR3 DNA reads TGTGCCAGTAGTATAGCAACGGGGGGCTACTTGGACGAGCAGTACTTC.

CDR3 loop: CASSVSGGYNNEQFF. The CDR3, as DNA: TGTGCCAGCAGCGTGAGCGGGGGGTATAACAATGAGCAGTTCTTC. The chain links TRBV9 to TRBJ2-1; 9 bases match TRBD2. CDR1 SGDLS and CDR2 YYNGEE come from the germline V gene. This CDR3 contains 15 residues. The ends lost 2 bases at V and 5 bases at J; junction bases unmatched: 5.

This clone was detected once. The J gene is TRBJ2-6, the V gene TRBV2; D not certain. The CDR3 totals 15 residues. Trimming took off 2 bases at V and 4 bases at J, with 9 bases between the two ends. Germline V gives CDR1 SNHLY, CDR2 FYNNEI. The CDR3 reads CASSEFGTGANVLTF. The CDR3 DNA reads TGTGCCAGCAGTGAATTTGGTACCGGGGCCAACGTCCTGACTTTC.

This chain joins TRBV6-5 and TRBJ1-1; D uncertain. This CDR3 spans 12 amino acids. Trimming shortened V by 7 bases and J by 11 bases, and 17 bases separated the two germline ends. Germline V CDR1 and CDR2: MNHEY, SVGAGI. The chain's CDR3 is CASTAEGTGAFF. The CDR3 DNA follows: TGTGCCAGCACCGCGGAGGGAACTGGGGCTTTCTTT.

The chain uses TRBV19 and TRBJ2-7; no definite D call. V was pared by 5 bases and J by 3 bases, with 11 bases between. The germline V gene encodes CDR1 LNHDA and CDR2 SQIVND (reference sequence). CDR3 length equals 13 residues. The CDR3 region is CASSWEFGYEQYF. In DNA form, the CDR3 reads TGTGCCAGTAGTTGGGAATTTGGCTACGAGCAGTACTTC.

This clone has only one observation. The rearrangement links TRBV30 to TRBJ1-4; D unresolved. The CDR3 sequence is 13 residues long. Between the trimmed V and J ends, which lost 1 base and 6 bases, there was a span of 9 bases. CDR1 is GTSNPN, CDR2 SVGIG, per germline (reference sequence). CDR3 loop: CAWSADNYEKLFF. The DNA of the CDR3 is TGTGCCTGGAGTGCCGATAATTATGAAAAACTGTTTTTT.

The chain links TRBV4-1 to TRBJ2-7, with D perhaps TRBD2 (5 bases). The germline V and J ends were trimmed by 0 bases and 2 bases, with 11 bases remaining between them. From germline, CDR1 is MGHRA and CDR2 YSYEKL. This CDR3 region has 15 residues. In nucleotides, the CDR3 is TGCGCCAGCAGCCAAGATGTTAGCGCTACCTACGAGCAGTACTTC. This codes for CASSQDVSATYEQYF.

The V and J genes are TRBV7-8 and TRBJ2-7; weak D call: TRBD1 (6 bases). CDR3 size: 16 residues. Germline V CDR1 and CDR2: SGHVS, FQNEAQ. V was cut by 1 base and J by 1 base, with 14 bases left in between. This CDR3 reads CASSLEPGEGSYEQYF. DNA for the CDR3: TGTGCCAGCAGCTTAGAACCAGGGGAAGGGTCCTACGAGCAGTACTTC.

The chain joins TRBV2 to TRBJ2-1, with 11 positions matching TRBD2. The junction had 5 bases not matched to a gene; V was cut back by 6 bases and J by 1 base. The germline V gene encodes CDR1 SNHLY and CDR2 FYNNEI. The CDR3 spans 16 residues. Written as DNA, the CDR3 is TGTGCCAGCAGAGCGGGACTAGCGGCGTCCTACAATGAGCAGTTCTTC. This encodes CASRAGLAASYNEQFF.

For the CDR3, the DNA is TGTGCCAGCGGACTTCTCAATCAGCCCCAGCATTTT. Translated: CASGLLNQPQHF. The chain couples TRBV27 to TRBJ1-5, with D unresolved. CDR1 and CDR2 (germline): MNHEY, SMNVEV (reference sequence). CDR3 size: 12 residues. Between the trimmed V and J ends, which lost 8 bases and 3 bases, there was a span of 8 bases.

The chain couples TRBV13 to TRBJ2-2, with D possibly being TRBD2 (5 bases). Germline V gives CDR1 PRHDT, CDR2 FYEKMQ (reference sequence). The germline V and J ends were trimmed by 0 bases and 1 base, with 9 bases remaining between them. The length of the CDR3 is 16 residues. The DNA for the CDR3 is TGTGCCAGCAGCTTAGGGCTTCGGGGGAACACCGGGGAGCTGTTTTTT. Amino acids: CASSLGLRGNTGELFF.

This clone was seen only once. The V call is TRBV27, the J call TRBJ2-7, with D maybe TRBD1 (6 bases). Germline lookup yields CDR1 MNHEY and CDR2 SMNVEV (reference sequence). The CDR3 is made up of 15 amino acids. The V end lost 3 bases, the J end lost 0 bases, and 12 bases lay between the germline ends. Here the CDR3 reads CASSLKQGFSYEQYF. CDR3 bases: TGTGCCAGCAGTTTGAAACAGGGATTCTCCTACGAGCAGTACTTC.

V usage is TRBV28 and J usage is TRBJ2-3; 7 nucleotides line up with TRBD1. CDR1 and CDR2 (germline): MDHEN, SYDVKM. This CDR3 region has 14 residues. Unmatched junction bases numbered 7, after V lost 6 bases and J lost 4 bases. CDR3 protein: CASRPTGLADTQYF. CDR3 in DNA: TGTGCCAGCAGACCGACAGGGCTCGCAGATACGCAGTATTTT. Full variable domain (remainder filled in from reference TRBV28 and TRBJ2-3): DVKVTQSSRYLVKRTGEKVFLECVQDMDHENMFWYRQDPGLGLRLIYFSYDVKMKEKGDIPEGYSVSREKKERFSLILESASTNQTSMYLCASRPTGLADTQYFGPGTRLTVL.

V usage is TRBV27 and J usage is TRBJ1-3, with 7 bases aligning to TRBD1. The CDR3 covers 14 residues. With V trimmed by 5 bases and J by 1 base, 2 bases remained unmatched. Germline assignment: CDR1 MNHEY and CDR2 SMNVEV (reference sequence). The CDR3 sequence is CASSTRGSGNTIYF. CDR3 nucleotides: TGTGCCAGCAGTACCAGGGGGTCTGGAAACACCATATATTTT.

Details on this clone: This sample includes further DNA sequences coding for the same CDR3. The genes are TRBV7-9 and TRBJ2-5; D possibly corresponds to TRBD1 (5 bases). Per germline, CDR1 SEHNR and CDR2 FQNEAQ (reference sequence). There are 13 residues in the CDR3. The V end lost 6 bases, the J end lost 1 base, and 9 bases lay between the germline ends. The CDR3 DNA follows: TGTGCCAGCAGACGTGACAGCCAAGAGACCCAGTACTTC. It translates to CASRRDSQETQYF.